These 4 T cell receptor beta chains were sequenced from one sample in a study of blood T cell repertoires in COVID-19. Libraries were prepared by immunoSEQ multiplex PCR; TCRdb keeps only in-frame clonotypes and omits some of them. Of 210,000 or so clones in the sample, around 85% were seen once. Sequencing was done on a sample of peripheral blood. Source of these receptors: a man between 50 and 59 years old who had recovered from COVID-19.

The chain couples TRBV11-1 to TRBJ2-2; no reliable D call. V shed 1 base and J shed 6 bases, with 6 bases lying between them. Germline lookup yields CDR1 SGHAT and CDR2 FQDESV (reference sequence). This CDR3 comprises 13 residues. The CDR3 loop reads CASSLVGAGELFF. DNA for the CDR3: TGTGCCAGCAGCTTAGTCGGTGCCGGGGAGCTGTTTTTT.

This clone showed up just a few times. This chain links TRBV7-9 with TRBJ2-2, with D perhaps matching TRBD2 (5 bases). The CDR3 extends over 15 amino acids. The ends were cut back, 4 bases at V and 7 bases at J, with 16 bases in the middle. Germline CDR1 reads SEHNR; CDR2 reads FQNEAQ (reference sequence). The CDR3 nucleotides read TGTGCCAGCAGCTCACTAGGCCTACTTGGCGGGGAGCTGTTTTTT. This codes for CASSSLGLLGGELFF.

CDR3 in DNA: TGTGCCAGTAGTATAACAAGACATAGCTCCTACGAGCAGTACTTC. Its protein product is CASSITRHSSYEQYF. This chain joins TRBV19 and TRBJ2-7; D is unclear. Trimming left V 2 bases short and J 0 bases short, with 11 bases between. Germline CDR1 reads LNHDA; CDR2 reads SQIVND (reference sequence). The CDR3 has 15 residues.

V usage is TRBV18 and J usage is TRBJ2-3; 11 bases map to TRBD2. V was pared by 4 bases and J by 11 bases, with 14 bases of the junction left unmatched. CDR1 and CDR2 from the germline V gene are KGHSH and LQKENI. The CDR3 consists of 16 residues. The DNA of the CDR3 is TGTGCCAGCTCACTCCGTTCGGGACTAGCGGAAGGAAAGCAGTATTTT. It translates to CASSLRSGLAEGKQYF. The variable domain in full, completed from reference TRBV18 and TRBJ2-3, reads NAGVMQNPRHLVRRRGQEARLRCSPMKGHSHVYWYRQLPEEGLKFMVYLQKENIIDESGMPKERFSAEFPKEGPSILRIQQVVRGDSAAYFCASSLRSGLAEGKQYFGPGTRLTVL.